This TCR beta chain was sequenced for a study of blood T cell repertoires in COVID-19 (dated by TCRdb to 2020 to 2022). In terms of the full investigation: The collaborator samples originated in the United States, Italy and Spain and spanned the acute and convalescent phases of COVID-19. The material from the prospective study consisted of cDNA or gDNA derived from T cells, B-cell-depleted T cells, or PBMCs. The dataset comprised deeply sampled blood TCRbeta repertoires from subjects exposed to, actively infected with, or recovered from COVID-19. The repertoires were released in a freely available public database meant as a resource for research on the immune response to SARS-CoV-2. The samples were drawn from the first 160 participants of the ongoing ImmuneRACE study and from 950 to 1,500 subjects provided by 6 global collaborators. A de-identified subject ID, COVID-19 status, age in years and sex were almost always included in the sample metadata. Where available, HLA class I and class II types were taken from metadata supplied by the sample provider and were not determined by assay-based typing. Here is what the overall study found, with its caveats: How much clinical and demographic metadata was included differed by source and by participant, and the metadata was provided uncurated.

TCRbeta CDR3 regions were amplified from genomic DNA by means of the immunoSEQ Assay, a bias-controlled multiplex PCR. In the paper's pipeline: Nucleated cell counts per sample were estimated from amplification of reference gene primers within the assay. To quantify the absolute abundance of each unique TCRbeta CDR3 rearrangement, sequence reads were collapsed and filtered. Productive Simpson clonality was computed per sample as the square root of Simpson's diversity index over productive rearrangements. Imported from immuneACCESS, the table was reduced by TCRdb to in-frame sequences with V and J called. These copies leave out some clones; in studies compared against another copy, an unresolved V gene accounts for under half, and the cause of the remainder is not known. That table supplies the V and J calls and clone size; D and trimming were determined from the DNA. This sample holds about 250,000 clones; roughly 88% were observed only once. Roughly 0.8% of the sample is held by the ten biggest clonotypes.

The collaborating institutions used their own protocols to collect whole blood in K2EDTA tubes. For TCRbeta analysis, collaborator samples were shipped as frozen whole blood, as isolated PBMCs, or as DNA extracted from either sample type. This clone has just one count. This receptor's antigen is unknown. No qualities accompany the bases; no much larger clone lies one base away. The sequence derives from a woman aged 30 to 39 with acute or convalescent COVID-19. The source material was peripheral blood.

The DNA reads TGTGCCAGCTATAAGGGAGGGGGAGAGCAGTACTTC. Translated, it gives CASYKGGGEQYF. The chain was built from TRBV6-5 and TRBJ2-7, with TRBD2 perhaps the D gene, on 7 matching bases. V is shortened by 8 bases, J by 7 bases, and the region joining them spans 15 bases. Reading the germline V gene gives CDR1 MNHEY and CDR2 SVGAGI. From its cysteine to its phenylalanine, the CDR3 spans 12 amino acids. The entry retains the CDR3 DNA only, 36 bases that are in frame from base 1.